Below, 29 T cell receptor beta chains from the same sample are listed, as sequenced in a study of cytomegalovirus exposure and HLA in healthy donors. PCR amplification relied on 60 Vbeta primers (plus 13 Jbeta primers). Profiling relied on immunoSEQ multiplex PCR, and the TCRdb table lists in-frame clones only, not all of them. This listing includes 150,000 to 200,000 clones. Specimen: PBMCs. The receptors stem from a man aged 25-45 years in good health and CMV-seronegative.

The genes are TRBV5-1 and TRBJ2-5; D gene uncertain. Germline V gene sequence: CDR1 SGHRS, CDR2 YFSETQ. The CDR3 loop spans 15 amino acids. V was shortened by 0 bases and J by 2 bases, with 11 bases between the two germline ends. CDR3 coding DNA: TGCGCCAGCAGCTTGGTAGCAGACCGGCAAGAGACCCAGTACTTC. Translated: CASSLVADRQETQYF.

V usage is TRBV27 and J usage is TRBJ2-1; 9 bases map to TRBD1. CDR3 length: 15 amino acids. CDR1 is MNHEY, CDR2 SMNVEV, per germline (reference sequence). V lost 5 bases to trimming and J lost 11 bases; unmatched junction nucleotides: 13. CDR3 amino acids: CASSIRGQGNFKQFF. In DNA, the CDR3 is TGTGCCAGCAGTATCCGGGGACAGGGTAATTTTAAGCAGTTCTTC.

The chain couples TRBV14 to TRBJ1-6, with TRBD1 as a possible D gene (5 bases). The length of the CDR3 is 15 residues. Germline CDR1 reads SGHDN; CDR2 reads FVKESK. V was cut by 0 bases and J by 7 bases, with 10 bases left in between. CDR3 in DNA: TGTGCCAGCAGCCAAGAATTGGGGGGAAATTCACCCCTCCACTTT. Protein sequence: CASSQELGGNSPLHF. Looking up the rest from reference TRBV14 and TRBJ1-6 gives the full variable domain: EAGVTQFPSHSVIEKGQTVTLRCDPISGHDNLYWYRRVMGKEIKFLLHFVKESKQDESGMPNNRFLAERTGGTYSTLKVQPAELEDSGVYFCASSQELGGNSPLHFGNGTRLTVT.

The gene calls are TRBV11-2 and TRBJ1-2, with TRBD1 matching over 7 bases. CDR3 length equals 14 residues. CDR1 SGHAT and CDR2 FQNNGV come from the germline V gene. V was pared by 5 bases and J by 4 bases, with 7 bases of the junction left unmatched. In nucleotides, the CDR3 is TGTGCCAGCAGCAATTCGGGACAGTCCTATGGCTACACCTTC. This encodes CASSNSGQSYGYTF.

This chain uses TRBV2 with TRBJ2-3, with 9 bases identical to TRBD2. V shed 7 bases, J shed 0 bases, and the junction held 5 bases outside the gene matches. The CDR3 is 15 residues long. Germline CDR1 reads SNHLY; CDR2 reads FYNNEI. The CDR3 DNA is TGTGCCAGCACCGCCCTAGCGGGGAGCACAGATACGCAGTATTTT. Protein sequence: CASTALAGSTDTQYF.

The rearrangement links TRBV7-3 to TRBJ2-3, with 13 bases identical to TRBD2. The CDR3 consists of 16 residues. J gave up 2 bases and V 5 bases, and 4 bases lay outside the gene matches. Germline CDR1 SGHTA, CDR2 FQGTGA. CDR3 region: CASSLGTSGTTDTQYF. The CDR3 DNA follows: TGTGCCAGCAGCCTGGGGACTAGCGGGACCACAGATACGCAGTATTTT.

The CDR3 DNA reads as TGTGCCAGTGCGGGACTTCCCGTAGCCAAAAACATTCAGTACTTC. Its translation is CASAGLPVAKNIQYF. The chain employs TRBV19 and TRBJ2-4; D is perhaps TRBD2 (6 bases). This CDR3 region has 15 residues. The V and J ends lost 8 bases and 0 bases respectively, with 14 bases between them. CDR1 LNHDA and CDR2 SQIVND come from the germline V gene (reference sequence).

This rearrangement joins TRBV20-1 to TRBJ1-2; D call uncertain. The CDR3 is made up of 11 amino acids. In germline, CDR1 is DFQATT, CDR2 SNEGSKA (reference sequence). The germline V and J ends were trimmed by 5 bases and 2 bases, with 6 bases remaining between them. CDR3 in DNA: TGCAGTGCTCACAGAAACTATGGCTACACCTTC. Encoded protein: CSAHRNYGYTF.

Here the CDR3 reads CASSQGTSGIRQFF. The CDR3 DNA is TGTGCCAGCAGTCAAGGGACTAGCGGGATCCGGCAGTTCTTC. J is TRBJ2-1 and V is TRBV6-5, with 13 bases lining up with TRBD2. The CDR3 spans 14 residues. The germline V gene has CDR1 MNHEY and CDR2 SVGAGI. V was clipped by 5 bases and J by 12 bases; unmatched bases: 7.

The chain joins TRBV4-2 to TRBJ2-3; TRBD2 is a possible D gene (5 bases). The V end was cut by 3 bases, the J end by 4 bases, with 17 bases between. The length of the CDR3 is 16 residues. Germline V gene data show CDR1 as LGHNA and CDR2 as YNFKEQ. For the CDR3, the DNA is TGTGCCAGCAGCCAGGACTCTTGGGCCGTGCCAGATACGCAGTATTTT. Its protein product is CASSQDSWAVPDTQYF.

The chain employs TRBV10-3 and TRBJ2-2, with TRBD1 as a possible D gene (6 bases). Germline V gives CDR1 ENHRY, CDR2 SYGVKD. V gave up 10 bases and J gave up 3 bases, with 9 bases separating them. The CDR3 totals 12 residues. CDR3 amino acids: CATQGDTGELFF. DNA for the CDR3: TGTGCCACACAGGGAGACACCGGGGAGCTGTTTTTT.

The rearrangement uses TRBV25-1 and TRBJ2-2; perhaps TRBD1 as D (6 bases). V dropped 2 bases and J dropped 6 bases, with 10 bases sitting between them. Germline V gene data show CDR1 as MGHDK and CDR2 as SYGVNS. This CDR3 has 14 amino acids. As DNA, the CDR3 is TGTGCCAGCAGTGAAAGGGGGTGGGCCGGGGAGCTGTTTTTT. Protein: CASSERGWAGELFF. Filled out from reference TRBV25-1 and TRBJ2-2, the complete variable domain reads EADIYQTPRYLVIGTGKKITLECSQTMGHDKMYWYQQDPGMELHLIHYSYGVNSTEKGDLSSESTVSRIRTEHFPLTLESARPSHTSQYLCASSERGWAGELFFGEGSRLTVL.

This chain links TRBV11-2 with TRBJ1-2; the D gene is possibly TRBD1 (6 bases). This CDR3 contains 18 residues. Germline V gives CDR1 SGHAT, CDR2 FQNNGV. V was cut by 2 bases and J by 8 bases, with 27 bases left in between. CDR3 sequence reads: CASSLNPSTGSSGRGYTF. CDR3 nucleotide sequence: TGTGCCAGCAGCTTAAATCCCTCCACAGGGAGTAGTGGTAGAGGCTACACCTTC.

The V gene is TRBV18, the J gene TRBJ2-5; 7 nucleotides line up with TRBD1. The J call may be incorrect, as the DNA end agrees better with TRBJ2-7. This CDR3 is built from 14 residues. Germline CDR1 and CDR2: KGHSH and LQKENI. CDR3 sequence reads: CASSPRDSSYEQYF. The CDR3 DNA is TGTGCCAGCTCACCGAGGGACAGCTCCTACGAGCAGTACTTC.

The chain links TRBV28 to TRBJ2-5; D perhaps matches TRBD1 (7 bases). Trimming took off 8 bases at V and 1 base at J, with 11 bases between the two ends. This CDR3 has 13 amino acids. Germline V gene sequence: CDR1 MDHEN, CDR2 SYDVKM. DNA of the CDR3: TGTGCCAGCTCAGGGGGGAGCCAAGAGACCCAGTACTTC. Its protein is CASSGGSQETQYF.

The chain combines TRBV6-5 with TRBJ2-7; 8 positions match TRBD1. CDR3 length equals 14 residues. Germline values: CDR1 MNHEY, CDR2 SVGAGI. The V gene end was trimmed by 5 bases and the J gene end by 1 base; junction bases not matched to a gene: 4. CDR3 amino acids: CASSMGQVSYEQYF. CDR3 bases: TGTGCCAGCAGTATGGGACAGGTATCCTACGAGCAGTACTTC.

The chain uses TRBV5-1 and TRBJ2-1; the match to TRBD1 covers 12 bases. J lost 9 bases, V lost 1 base, and 11 bases had no gene match. The CDR3 contains 17 residues. CDR1 SGHRS and CDR2 YFSETQ come from the germline V gene. The CDR3 region is CASSLRGPGQGAGEQFF. In DNA, the CDR3 is TGCGCCAGCAGCTTGAGGGGCCCGGGACAGGGGGCCGGTGAGCAGTTCTTC.

This chain links TRBV18 with TRBJ2-2; the D is unclear. V dropped 5 bases and J dropped 3 bases, with 7 bases sitting between them. Germline V gives CDR1 KGHSH, CDR2 LQKENI. The CDR3 consists of 13 residues. The CDR3 is CASSAADTGELFF. In DNA form, the CDR3 reads TGTGCCAGCTCAGCGGCGGACACCGGGGAGCTGTTTTTT.

This chain connects TRBV7-9 to TRBJ1-6, with TRBD1 identical over 7 bases. CDR1 is SEHNR and CDR2 is FQNEAQ in the germline V gene (reference sequence). CDR3 length: 16 amino acids. J was trimmed by 9 bases and V by 1 base; bases with no gene match: 9. In nucleotides, the CDR3 is TGTGCCAGCAGCTTAGGAGGGGGCAGGGCAATTTCACCCCTCCACTTT. Protein sequence: CASSLGGGRAISPLHF.

This chain joins TRBV6-5 and TRBJ2-1; 9 bases are a match to TRBD2. Germline CDR1 MNHEY, CDR2 SVGAGI. The CDR3 covers 15 residues. With 8 bases clipped from V and 5 bases from J, the junction kept 10 bases outside the gene matches. CDR3 in DNA: TGTGCCAGCCACAAGAGGCGGGGGGGCGACAATGAGCAGTTCTTC. It specifies CASHKRRGGDNEQFF.

This chain connects TRBV15 to TRBJ2-1, with a weak D call TRBD2 (5 bases). The CDR3 spans 14 residues. V was clipped by 3 bases and J by 6 bases, with 12 bases between them. Germline CDR1 is LNHNV and CDR2 is YYDKDF (reference sequence). For the CDR3, the DNA is TGTGCCACCAGCAGGGGTGAGGGAGCCAATGAGCAGTTCTTC. Protein product: CATSRGEGANEQFF.

The chain uses TRBV6-5 and TRBJ2-7; 11 bases fit TRBD1. CDR1 is MNHEY, CDR2 SVGAGI, per germline. This CDR3 is 13 amino acids long. After removal of 10 bases from V and 4 bases from J, the junction contained 6 bases not matched to a gene. The DNA of the CDR3 is TGTGCCACCCGGACAGGGGGCCGGTACGAGCAGTACTTC. Encoded protein: CATRTGGRYEQYF.

The CDR3 nucleotides read TGTGCCAGCGCGGTAGGCCTTAACTATGGCTACACCTTC. It is translated as CASAVGLNYGYTF. V gene TRBV13 combines with J gene TRBJ1-2; D ambiguous. The CDR3 length is 13 residues. Per germline, CDR1 PRHDT and CDR2 FYEKMQ (reference sequence). Trimming shortened V by 8 bases and J by 1 base, and 11 bases separated the two germline ends. Filled out from reference TRBV13 and TRBJ1-2, the complete variable domain reads AAGVIQSPRHLIKEKRETATLKCYPIPRHDTVYWYQQGPGQDPQFLISFYEKMQSDKGSIPDRFSAQQFSDYHSELNMSSLELGDSALYFCASAVGLNYGYTFGSGTRLTVV.

The V and J genes are TRBV5-8 and TRBJ2-3; 13 bases map to TRBD2. V was clipped by 3 bases and J by 5 bases; unmatched bases: 6. Per germline, CDR1 SGHTS and CDR2 YDEGEE. The CDR3 covers 16 residues. This CDR3 reads CASSSGLAGVEDTQYF. CDR3 nucleotide sequence: TGTGCCAGCAGCTCTGGACTAGCGGGAGTGGAAGATACGCAGTATTTT. Full variable domain (missing parts from reference TRBV5-8 and TRBJ2-3): EAGVTQSPTHLIKTRGQQATLRCSPISGHTSVYWYQQALGLGLQFLLWYDEGEERNRGNFPPRFSGRQFPNYSSELNVNALELEDSALYLCASSSGLAGVEDTQYFGPGTRLTVL.

The chain couples TRBV30 to TRBJ2-7, with D tentatively TRBD2 (7 bases). Trimming shortened V by 5 bases and J by 0 bases, and 11 bases separated the two germline ends. The CDR3 is 13 amino acids. Germline CDR1 is GTSNPN and CDR2 is SVGIG (reference sequence). The CDR3 protein is CAWGRGISYEQYF. The CDR3 nucleotides read TGTGCCTGGGGGAGGGGGATCTCCTACGAGCAGTACTTC. The whole variable domain, remainder taken from reference TRBV30 and TRBJ2-7, is SQTIHQWPATLVQPVGSPLSLECTVEGTSNPNLYWYRQAAGRGLQLLFYSVGIGQISSEVPQNLSASRPQDRQFILSSKKLLLSDSGFYLCAWGRGISYEQYFGPGTRLTVT.

V is TRBV5-1 and J is TRBJ1-4; TRBD1 aligns across 8 bases. This CDR3 has 14 amino acids. With V trimmed by 1 base and J by 7 bases, 3 bases remained unmatched. Germline assignment: CDR1 SGHRS and CDR2 YFSETQ. The CDR3 sequence: CASSLPDRGEKLFF. CDR3 nucleotide sequence: TGCGCCAGCAGCTTGCCCGACAGGGGTGAAAAACTGTTTTTT. The full variable domain, completed using reference TRBV5-1 and TRBJ1-4, is KAGVTQTPRYLIKTRGQQVTLSCSPISGHRSVSWYQQTPGQGLQFLFEYFSETQRNKGNFPGRFSGRQFSNSRSEMNVSTLELGDSALYLCASSLPDRGEKLFFGSGTQLSVL.

The genes are TRBV28 and TRBJ2-7; D gene unclear. V gave up 6 bases and J gave up 2 bases, with 11 bases separating them. Germline CDR1 is MDHEN and CDR2 is SYDVKM. The CDR3 sequence is 13 residues long. The DNA for the CDR3 is TGTGCCAGCAGCCCTCCGGGTACCTACGAGCAGTACTTC. Amino acid sequence: CASSPPGTYEQYF.

The chain uses TRBV12-5 and TRBJ2-7; 11 nucleotides line up with TRBD1. Unmatched junction bases numbered 4, after V lost 6 bases and J lost 0 bases. Per the germline V gene, CDR1 is LGHNT and CDR2 is FRNRAP. This CDR3 has 15 residues. The CDR3, as DNA: TGTGCTAGTGGGTCGGGACAGGGGGGCTCCTACGAGCAGTACTTC. This sequence encodes CASGSGQGGSYEQYF.

Its frequency marks this clone as medium-sized. V gene TRBV10-3 combines with J gene TRBJ1-1; D perhaps matches TRBD1 (5 bases). Per the germline V gene, CDR1 is ENHRY and CDR2 is SYGVKD. There are 12 residues in the CDR3. Between the trimmed V and J ends, which lost 8 bases and 1 base, there was a span of 8 bases. CDR3 nucleotides: TGTGCCATCGACGGGGGGAACACTGAAGCTTTCTTT. The encoded protein is CAIDGGNTEAFF.